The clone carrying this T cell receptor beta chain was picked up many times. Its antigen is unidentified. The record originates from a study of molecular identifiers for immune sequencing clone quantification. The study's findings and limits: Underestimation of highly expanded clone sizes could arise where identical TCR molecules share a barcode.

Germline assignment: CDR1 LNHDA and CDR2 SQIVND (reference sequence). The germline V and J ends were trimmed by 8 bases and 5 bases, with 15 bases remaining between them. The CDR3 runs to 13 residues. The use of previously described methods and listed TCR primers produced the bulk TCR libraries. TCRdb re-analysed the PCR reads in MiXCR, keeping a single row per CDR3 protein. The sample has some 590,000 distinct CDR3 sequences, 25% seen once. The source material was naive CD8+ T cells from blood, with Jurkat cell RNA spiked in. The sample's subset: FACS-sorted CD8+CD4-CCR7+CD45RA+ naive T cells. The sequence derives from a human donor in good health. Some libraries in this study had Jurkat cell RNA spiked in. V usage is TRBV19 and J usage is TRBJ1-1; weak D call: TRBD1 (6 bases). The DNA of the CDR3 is TGTGCCAGTTCGGAAGGGGGACCTACTGAAGCTTTCTTT. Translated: CASSEGGPTEAFF.